The next 14 T cell receptor beta chains were all read from a single sample in a study of T-cell memory formation after mild COVID-19. TCRdb analysed the 5' RACE reads with MiXCR anew, one entry per CDR3 protein. Of about 350,000 distinct CDR3 sequences listed, around 14% are singletons. Specimen: PBMCs or a T cell subset sorted from them (not recorded which). All receptors derive from a young man who had mild COVID-19 (a few samples of this study predate the infection). Cell type and time point are not known.

This clonotype has just a few counts. The J gene is TRBJ2-2, the V gene TRBV30; D ambiguous. This CDR3 has 11 amino acids. With 3 bases removed from V and 5 bases from J, the gap between germline ends came to 4 bases. The germline V gene has CDR1 GTSNPN and CDR2 SVGIG (reference sequence). The CDR3 region is CAWSGTGELFF. The CDR3, as DNA: TGTGCCTGGAGCGGGACCGGGGAGCTGTTTTTT.

The CDR3 bases are TGTGCCAGCAGTTACCGGTTCCAGAATGAAAAACTGTTTTTT. Its translation: CASSYRFQNEKLFF. The chain carries TRBV6-5 and TRBJ1-4; no firm D call. CDR3 size: 14 residues. V lost 2 bases and J lost 5, with 9 bases in between. Germline CDR1 MNHEY, CDR2 SVGAGI.

This sequence joins TRBV29-1 and TRBJ2-7; D perhaps matches TRBD1 (7 bases). Germline CDR1 SQVTM, CDR2 ANQGSEA. This CDR3 contains 14 residues. Between the trimmed V and J ends, which lost 7 bases and 3 bases, there was a span of 19 bases. Here the CDR3 DNA reads TGCAGCGCCGGAGGGGCAGGGGGAATCTACGAGCAGTACTTC. As protein: CSAGGAGGIYEQYF.

This clonotype was counted many times. The gene calls are TRBV2 and TRBJ1-1; unclear D gene. Germline V gene lookup returns CDR1 SNHLY and CDR2 FYNNEI. This CDR3 region has 12 residues. With 11 bases removed from V and 10 bases from J, the gap between germline ends came to 20 bases. This CDR3 reads CASIRAMPGAFF. The CDR3 coding sequence is TGTGCCTCGATCCGAGCGATGCCAGGAGCTTTCTTT.

The rearrangement links TRBV19 to TRBJ2-1; no reliable D call. V dropped 3 bases and J dropped 7 bases, with 10 bases sitting between them. This CDR3 has 13 residues. Looked up from germline, CDR1 is LNHDA and CDR2 is SQIVND (reference sequence). This CDR3 reads CASSIGTFNEQFF. The CDR3 bases are TGTGCCAGTAGTATCGGCACTTTTAATGAGCAGTTCTTC.

This clonotype was seen at least ten times. The chain carries TRBV5-1 and TRBJ2-7; D unclear. Looked up from germline, CDR1 is SGHRS and CDR2 is YFSETQ. Deletions cut 1 base from V and 2 bases from J, with 19 bases between. The CDR3 contains 17 residues. The CDR3 DNA sequence: TGCGCCAGCAGCTTGTCTGCCAGACTTGAAGTAACCTACGAGCAGTACTTC. As protein: CASSLSARLEVTYEQYF.

This clonotype was recorded a few times. This chain joins TRBV20-1 and TRBJ1-1; D is possibly TRBD1 (5 bases). CDR3 size: 13 residues. From germline, CDR1 is DFQATT and CDR2 SNEGSKA (reference sequence). V was cut by 6 bases and J by 5 bases, with 16 bases left in between. The CDR3 loop reads CSAPTEPETEAFF. The CDR3 region has the DNA TGCAGTGCGCCGACAGAGCCGGAAACTGAAGCTTTCTTT.

The chain's CDR3 is CASSEAKDTQYF. The CDR3, as DNA: TGTGCCAGCAGTGAAGCGAAAGATACGCAGTATTTT. J is TRBJ2-3 and V is TRBV6-1; no clear D gene. Germline loops: CDR1 MNHNS, CDR2 SASEGT. CDR3 length: 12 residues. V was trimmed by 0 bases and J by 5 bases, leaving 3 bases between them.

This clonotype was detected a few times. V is TRBV15 and J is TRBJ1-4; the D is unclear. The CDR3 consists of 15 residues. Germline CDR1 reads LNHNV; CDR2 reads YYDKDF (reference sequence). V lost 0 bases and J 4 bases, leaving 9 bases between the germline ends. The CDR3 loop is CATSREGPDNEKLFF. CDR3 sequence (DNA): TGTGCCACCAGCAGAGAGGGTCCAGATAATGAAAAACTGTTTTTT.

This clonotype was recorded at least ten times. The rearrangement links TRBV7-2 to TRBJ1-1; tentative D call: TRBD1 (6 bases). CDR3 size: 16 residues. CDR1 SGHTA and CDR2 FQGNSA come from the germline V gene. Trimming left V 0 bases short and J 2 bases short, with 13 bases between. The CDR3: CASSLARRGANTEAFF. The CDR3 DNA follows: TGTGCCAGCAGCTTAGCAAGGCGGGGGGCAAACACTGAAGCTTTCTTT.

The chain carries TRBV6-5 and TRBJ2-5; TRBD1 matches 10 bases. The germline gives CDR1 MNHEY, CDR2 SVGAGI. The junction had 8 bases not matched to a gene; V was cut back by 5 bases and J by 2 bases. This CDR3 has 16 amino acids. The CDR3 DNA sequence: TGTGCCAGCAGTGGGGACAGGGGAAACCATCAAGAGACCCAGTACTTC. It specifies CASSGDRGNHQETQYF.

This clonotype has just a few counts. The rearrangement links TRBV15 to TRBJ2-3; D is perhaps TRBD2 (6 bases). Germline V gene lookup returns CDR1 LNHNV and CDR2 YYDKDF (reference sequence). The CDR3 totals 17 residues. V lost 4 bases to trimming and J lost 6 bases, with 23 bases between them. CDR3 in DNA: TGTGCCACCAGCACAGCTATGGGACTGGGGGAGGACGATACGCAGTATTTT. This codes for CATSTAMGLGEDDTQYF.

This clonotype has a handful of counts. The chain combines TRBV4-3 with TRBJ1-2; D not resolved. Trimming cost V 4 bases and J 6 bases, with 12 bases left between them. The CDR3 runs 13 residues. Germline V gene data show CDR1 as LGHNA and CDR2 as YSLEER. The CDR3 DNA reads as TGCGCCAGCAGCCCCAGTGTTGGGGATGGCTACACCTTC. Encoded protein: CASSPSVGDGYTF.

The sample holds a few counts of this clonotype. The V call is TRBV28, the J call TRBJ1-2; no definite D call. CDR3 length: 13 amino acids. With 6 bases removed from V and 3 bases from J, the gap between germline ends came to 11 bases. Per germline, CDR1 MDHEN and CDR2 SYDVKM. DNA of the CDR3: TGTGCCAGCAGACCTACAGAAGACTATGGCTACACCTTC. Translating gives CASRPTEDYGYTF.